This is a list of T cell receptor beta chains from one sample in a study of molecular identifiers for immune sequencing clone quantification. TCRdb recomputed calls from the PCR reads with MiXCR, one row per CDR3 protein. This sample has about 320,000 distinct CDR3 sequences, with roughly a quarter found just once. The source material was naive CD8+ T cells from blood, with Jurkat cell RNA spiked in. These receptors came from a human donor in good health. Some libraries in this study had Jurkat cell RNA spiked in. Both conserved end residues are part of each CDR3. The order of the fields is J gene, D gene, V gene, clone size, CDR3 protein, CDR3 DNA. D genes are given only for firm matches. Size is omitted from some rows. Given values are once, few, many or a class for expanded clones.

TRBJ2-1	TRBD1	TRBV4-3	many	CASSQGTGLAYNEQFF	TGCGCCAGCAGCCAGGGGACAGGGCTGGCCTACAATGAGCAGTTCTTC
TRBJ1-4	TRBD1	TRBV6-1	-	CASSEEGTGGEKPFF	TGTGCCAGCAGTGAAGAAGGAACAGGGGGTGAAAAACCGTTTTTC
TRBJ2-3	-	TRBV25-1	many	CASRLIDTQYF	TGTGCCAGCAGGCTGATTGATACGCAGTATTTT
TRBJ1-2	-	TRBV15	-	CATSRDLDGYGCTF	TGTGCCACCAGCAGAGATCTCGACGGATATGGCTGCACCTTC
TRBJ2-7	TRBD1	TRBV19	-	CASSVYPGQGYEQYF	TGTGCCAGTAGTGTGTATCCGGGACAGGGTTACGAGCAGTACTTC
TRBJ1-2	TRBD1	TRBV7-9	few	CASSLDPGHRGANYGYTF	TGTGCCAGCAGCTTAGACCCCGGGCACAGGGGGGCTAACTATGGCTACACCTTC
TRBJ2-5	TRBD1	TRBV25-1	few	CASSDRGRGETQYF	TGTGCCAGCAGTGACAGGGGGCGAGGGGAGACCCAGTACTTC
TRBJ2-6	-	TRBV9	-	CASSSPSGTLLSGANVLTF	TGTGCCAGCAGCTCGCCGTCCGGGACGCTACTCTCTGGGGCCAACGTCCTGACTTTC
TRBJ1-4	-	TRBV12-3/TRBV12-4	once	CASSFGGGEKLFF	TGTGCCAGCAGTTTCGGGGGGGGTGAAAAACTGTTTTTT
TRBJ2-7	-	TRBV5-4	few	CASSLVGGREDEHYF	TGTGCCAGCAGCTTGGTAGGGGGGCGCGAAGACGAGCATTACTTC
TRBJ2-2	-	TRBV6-2/TRBV6-3	few	CASSSPGIGNAGELFF	TGTGCCAGCAGTTCCCCAGGAATCGGGAACGCCGGGGAGCTGTTTTTT
TRBJ1-1	-	TRBV30	few	CAWGRTLTTEAFF	TGTGCCTGGGGCCGCACCTTGACCACTGAAGCTTTCTTT
TRBJ2-5	TRBD1	TRBV9	few	CASSPPGTAQETQYF	TGTGCCAGCAGCCCACCCGGGACAGCTCAAGAGACCCAGTACTTC
TRBJ2-5	-	TRBV13	many	CASSLGLEETQYF	TGTGCCAGCAGCTTAGGACTAGAAGAGACCCAGTACTTC
TRBJ2-1	TRBD1	TRBV4-1	-	CASSRLFRTGRDNEQFF	TGCGCCAGCAGCCGGTTATTTCGGACAGGTAGAGACAATGAGCAGTTCTTC
TRBJ1-5	-	TRBV19	few	CASSRDGYPQPQHF	TGTGCCAGTAGCCGAGACGGGTACCCCCAGCCCCAGCATTTT